This note documents a single T cell receptor (beta chain) sequence. Its antigen is unidentified. The data derive from a study of T-cell memory formation after mild COVID-19. Looking at the study overall: The two donors had largely donor-specific TCR clusters.

V lost 6 bases and J lost 0, with 11 bases in between. This CDR3 has 13 amino acids. Germline lookup yields CDR1 DFQATT and CDR2 SNEGSKA (reference sequence). TCRdb fed the 5' RACE reads into MiXCR, producing one record per CDR3 protein. The table has 350,000 to 450,000 distinct CDR3 sequences, around 27% seen once. Study-wide points: Among CD4+ contracting clones, most were CM and EM, and CD8+ ones EMRA. Some clones that responded were present in memory (sampled pre-infection), which suggests cross-reactive memory joined.

This chain connects TRBV20-1 to TRBJ1-1, with D perhaps matching TRBD1 (5 bases). Sequencing was performed on PBMCs or a T cell subset sorted from them (not recorded which). The clonotype comes from an adult woman who had mild COVID-19 (a few samples of this study predate the infection). Cell type and time point are not known. In nucleotides, the CDR3 is TGCAGTGCCTCATGGGGGATGAACACTGAAGCTTTCTTT. Translating it yields CSASWGMNTEAFF.